A single TCR beta chain is shown here with its context. This sample is part of a study of blood T cell repertoires in COVID-19. In the study overall: The analysed material was cDNA or gDNA that came from T cells, B-cell-depleted T cells, or PBMCs.

The germline V gene has CDR1 MGHRA and CDR2 YSYEKL. CDR3 length equals 15 residues. V dropped 4 bases and J dropped 2; count of bases not matched to a gene: 5. Sequencing used immunoSEQ multiplex PCR; TCRdb keeps in-frame clones, though not all of them. The sample holds 300,000 to 450,000 clones, 85% seen once. The chain couples TRBV4-1 to TRBJ2-7; 10 bases align to TRBD2. The sample taken for sequencing was peripheral blood. The receptor's source is a woman aged 18-30 years with acute or convalescent COVID-19. CDR3 sequence reads: CASSLRTSGAYEQYF. DNA for the CDR3: TGCGCCAGCAGCCTCAGGACTAGCGGAGCCTACGAGCAGTACTTC.